This T cell receptor (beta chain) was sequenced for a study of graft-versus-host responses after intestinal transplantation. CD3+CD4+ and CD3+CD8+ responders that were proliferating and CFSE-low were sorted post-reaction. This table comes from immunoSEQ multiplex PCR, and its TCRdb copy is limited to in-frame clones, with some not included. The sample has some 15,000 clones, about 34% seen once. CDR1 SGHRS and CDR2 YFSETQ come from the germline V gene. The CDR3 contains 13 residues. Trimming stripped 2 bases from V and 1 base from J, with 7 bases between. The J gene is TRBJ2-7, the V gene TRBV5-1; D not resolved. This clonotype was sampled from a human patient who received an intestinal transplant. The material sequenced was alloreactive CD4+ T cells from a mixed lymphocyte reaction culture, taken before intestinal transplant. This sample's subset: CFSE-low proliferating T cells sorted from roughly six-day pre-transplant mixed lymphocyte reaction (GvH or HvG direction). The CDR3 coding sequence is TGCGCCAGCAGCTTAGCACAGTCCTACGAGCAGTACTTC. Protein: CASSLAQSYEQYF. The variable domain in full, with the rest retrieved from reference TRBV5-1 and TRBJ2-7, is KAGVTQTPRYLIKTRGQQVTLSCSPISGHRSVSWYQQTPGQGLQFLFEYFSETQRNKGNFPGRFSGRQFSNSRSEMNVSTLELGDSALYLCASSLAQSYEQYFGPGTRLTVT.